The 27 T cell receptor beta chains below all came from one sample that was sequenced in a study of identical twins. TCRdb re-called the 5' RACE reads through MiXCR, storing one row per CDR3 protein. The repertoire holds 540,000 or so distinct CDR3 sequences, with about 22% as singletons. These data also featured in a second study, about yellow fever vaccine responses in identical twins.

Sequenced sample: CD4+ T cells sorted from blood. The receptors shown here come from a woman aged 18-35 years in good health.

The table lists this clonotype with a few counts. The CDR3 loop is CASSSQQGTEQFF. The DNA of the CDR3 is TGTGCCAGCAGCAGCCAACAGGGAACTGAGCAGTTCTTC. V and J are TRBV9 and TRBJ2-1; TRBD1 might be the D (6 bases). The germline V gene has CDR1 SGDLS and CDR2 YYNGEE. V lost 4 bases and J lost 9, with 14 bases in between. This CDR3 has 13 amino acids. The full variable domain, rest sourced from reference TRBV9 and TRBJ2-1, is DSGVTQTPKHLITATGQRVTLRCSPRSGDLSVYWYQQSLDQGLQFLIQYYNGEERAKGNILERFSAQQFPDLHSELNLSSLELGDSALYFCASSSQQGTEQFFGPGTRLTVL.

This clonotype has only a few counts. The rearrangement joins TRBV5-1 to TRBJ2-1; 7 nucleotides agree with TRBD1. Germline V CDR1 and CDR2: SGHRS, YFSETQ. This CDR3 is built from 14 residues. V was clipped by 0 bases and J by 8 bases; unmatched bases: 5. DNA of the CDR3: TGCGCCAGCAGCTTGGAGGGGGCGGTCTATGAGCAGTTCTTC. Translating gives CASSLEGAVYEQFF.

This clonotype was found a few times. In DNA, the CDR3 is TGTGCCAGCAGCTTAACCGGGGGGACGGGGACAGATACGCAGTATTTT. Translating gives CASSLTGGTGTDTQYF. The chain recombines TRBV7-3 with TRBJ2-3, with TRBD2 matching 7 bases. Germline CDR1 SGHTA, CDR2 FQGTGA. This CDR3 contains 16 residues. Germline trimming cut 0 bases from V and 3 bases from J; bases unmatched to any gene: 6.

This chain connects TRBV6-5 to TRBJ2-2, with 7 bases aligning to TRBD2. The CDR3 is 16 residues long. V shed 3 bases and J 0 bases; nucleotides not matched to a gene: 4. Germline V gene sequence: CDR1 MNHEY, CDR2 SVGAGI. CDR3 sequence (DNA): TGTGCCAGCAGTTATTTTGCGGGAGCGAACACCGGGGAGCTGTTTTTT. It encodes CASSYFAGANTGELFF.

This clonotype has only a few counts. V gene TRBV5-1 combines with J gene TRBJ2-2; D is ambiguous. CDR3 size: 15 residues. The V gene lost 1 base and the J gene lost 0 bases, with 7 bases spanning the gap. Germline CDR1 reads SGHRS; CDR2 reads YFSETQ. The CDR3 protein is CASSLPTANTGELFF. The CDR3 nucleotides are TGCGCCAGCAGCTTGCCTACCGCGAACACCGGGGAGCTGTTTTTT.

This chain links TRBV6-2 or TRBV6-3 with TRBJ2-1; D unclear. CDR3 length: 12 amino acids. Germline lookup yields CDR1 MNHEY and CDR2 SVGEGT. V dropped 3 bases and J dropped 8 bases, with 8 bases sitting between them. CDR3 region: CASSYVGDEQFF. In nucleotides, the CDR3 is TGTGCCAGCAGTTATGTTGGTGATGAGCAGTTCTTC.

This sequence joins TRBV3-1 and TRBJ1-1; no clear D gene. With 1 base removed from V and 0 bases from J, the gap between germline ends came to 9 bases. The CDR3 is 15 residues long. CDR1 LGHDT and CDR2 YNNKEL come from the germline V gene (reference sequence). CDR3 coding DNA: TGTGCCAGCAGCCAAGGAAGGAGAATGAACACTGAAGCTTTCTTT. This gives the protein CASSQGRRMNTEAFF.

The J gene is TRBJ2-5, the V gene TRBV28; TRBD1 is a possible D gene (6 bases). The CDR3 spans 14 residues. Between the trimmed V and J ends, which lost 2 bases and 5 bases, there was a span of 12 bases. Looked up from germline, CDR1 is MDHEN and CDR2 is SYDVKM. Here the CDR3 DNA reads TGTGCCAGCAGTTTAACAACAGGGTACGAGACCCAGTACTTC. It is translated as CASSLTTGYETQYF.

This clonotype was seen a handful of times. This chain uses TRBV21-1 with TRBJ2-1; the D call of TRBD2 is as the table states it, not checked on the DNA. TRBV21-1 is recorded as a pseudogene. The CDR3 extends over 18 amino acids. The CDR3 DNA follows: TGTGCCAGCAGCAAAAGGGGTAGTTGGGCGGGAGGGGGCAATGAGCAGTTCTTC. Protein: CASSKRGSWAGGGNEQFF.

V is TRBV11-2 and J is TRBJ1-6, with D possibly being TRBD1 (5 bases). CDR1 and CDR2 from the germline V gene are SGHAT and FQNNGV. V was shortened by 4 bases and J by 7 bases, with 14 bases between the two germline ends. The CDR3 is 15 residues long. The CDR3 loop reads CASSSVRGLNSPLHF. CDR3 nucleotides: TGTGCCAGCAGCTCCGTGAGGGGCTTGAATTCACCCCTCCACTTT.

This clonotype was counted only a few times. The V and J genes are TRBV20-1 and TRBJ2-7; tentatively, D is TRBD2 (5 bases). The ends were cut back, 1 base at V and 2 bases at J, with 12 bases in the middle. Looked up from germline, CDR1 is DFQATT and CDR2 is SNEGSKA (reference sequence). This CDR3 has 14 amino acids. This chain's CDR3 is CSARVSGSAYEQYV. CDR3 in DNA: TGCAGTGCTAGAGTTTCGGGGTCCGCCTACGAGCAGTACGTC.

This clonotype was counted ten times or more. J is TRBJ2-2 and V is TRBV5-1; 13 positions agree with TRBD2. V lost 2 bases and J lost 1; bases outside the gene matches: 5. The CDR3 covers 18 residues. Per germline, CDR1 SGHRS and CDR2 YFSETQ. CDR3 nucleotides: TGCGCCAGCAGCTTACTTCGGACTAGCGGGGGGAACACCGGGGAGCTGTTTTTT. Protein product: CASSLLRTSGGNTGELFF. Full variable domain (remainder filled in from reference TRBV5-1 and TRBJ2-2): KAGVTQTPRYLIKTRGQQVTLSCSPISGHRSVSWYQQTPGQGLQFLFEYFSETQRNKGNFPGRFSGRQFSNSRSEMNVSTLELGDSALYLCASSLLRTSGGNTGELFFGEGSRLTVL.

This clonotype was seen a few times. The gene calls are TRBV5-1 and TRBJ2-3; D is perhaps TRBD2 (6 bases). Germline CDR1 and CDR2: SGHRS and YFSETQ. The CDR3 is 15 amino acids. The germline V and J ends were trimmed by 1 base and 0 bases, with 9 bases remaining between them. CDR3 sequence (DNA): TGCGCCAGCAGCTTGCCTAGCGTAAGCACAGATACGCAGTATTTT. This sequence encodes CASSLPSVSTDTQYF.

The CDR3 DNA sequence: TGTGCCAGCAAGGAACAGGGGCCTACTGGCTATGGCTACACCTTC. It is translated as CASKEQGPTGYGYTF. The chain links TRBV6-1 to TRBJ1-2, with 7 bases identical to TRBD1. This CDR3 is built from 15 residues. Germline CDR1 reads MNHNS; CDR2 reads SASEGT. Trimming removed 7 bases from V and 4 bases from J; junction bases left unmatched: 12.

This clonotype was observed at least ten times. The V and J genes are TRBV27 and TRBJ1-5, with D possibly TRBD1 on 5 matching bases. CDR3 length equals 16 residues. Trimming shortened V by 3 bases and J by 0 bases, and 12 bases separated the two germline ends. Germline values: CDR1 MNHEY, CDR2 SMNVEV (reference sequence). The CDR3 region is CASSFRGTNSNQPQHF. CDR3 nucleotides: TGTGCCAGCAGTTTTCGGGGGACTAATAGCAATCAGCCCCAGCATTTT.

This chain uses TRBV12-3 or TRBV12-4 with TRBJ1-5; perhaps TRBD1 as D (5 bases). This CDR3 has 16 residues. Trimming took off 3 bases at V and 0 bases at J, with 12 bases between the two ends. CDR3 bases: TGTGCCAGCAGTTTTTCCGGGACCCATAGCAATCAGCCCCAGCATTTT. Its protein product is CASSFSGTHSNQPQHF.

This clonotype was detected only a few times. V and J are TRBV3-1 and TRBJ2-3; TRBD1 agrees at 7 bases. The trim removed 1 base at V and 2 bases at J, leaving 3 bases unmatched. Germline values: CDR1 LGHDT, CDR2 YNNKEL (reference sequence). The length of the CDR3 is 15 residues. The CDR3 loop is CASSQGGGDTDTQYF. CDR3 nucleotides: TGTGCCAGCAGCCAAGGAGGGGGCGACACAGATACGCAGTATTTT.

The J gene is TRBJ2-2, the V gene TRBV10-3; the match to TRBD2 covers 9 bases. The germline V gene has CDR1 ENHRY and CDR2 SYGVKD. V lost 3 bases to trimming and J lost 1 base; unmatched junction nucleotides: 3. This CDR3 is built from 16 residues. The CDR3 region has the DNA TGTGCCATCAGTGATGGGACTAGCATGAACACCGGGGAGCTGTTTTTT. Translation gives CAISDGTSMNTGELFF.

This clonotype occurred a few times. The V call is TRBV10-1, the J call TRBJ2-2, with 8 bases fitting TRBD1. CDR3 length equals 15 residues. After removal of 4 bases from V and 3 bases from J, the junction contained 4 bases not matched to a gene. The germline CDR1 and CDR2 sequences are WNHNN and SYGVQD (reference sequence). For the CDR3, the DNA is TGCGCCAGCAGTGTGCAGGGGGCTGACACCGGGGAGCTGTTTTTT. Its translation: CASSVQGADTGELFF.

J is TRBJ1-1 and V is TRBV6-2 or TRBV6-3; a possible D gene is TRBD1 (5 bases). This CDR3 comprises 19 residues. The V and J ends lost 0 bases and 1 base respectively, with 21 bases between them. Germline V gene lookup returns CDR1 MNHEY and CDR2 SVGEGT. The CDR3 sequence: CASSYSSGRKFEANTEAFF. The DNA for the CDR3 is TGTGCCAGCAGTTACTCATCAGGGAGGAAATTTGAGGCGAACACTGAAGCTTTCTTT.

The chain employs TRBV25-1 and TRBJ2-5; 8 bases align to TRBD2. CDR1 and CDR2 (germline): MGHDK, SYGVNS. With V trimmed by 3 bases and J by 6 bases, 9 bases remained unmatched. The CDR3 spans 15 residues. The CDR3 loop reads CASSDPGRAGKTQYF. CDR3 bases: TGTGCCAGCAGTGACCCCGGGAGGGCCGGGAAGACCCAGTACTTC.

The rearrangement uses TRBV21-1 and TRBJ2-2; TRBD2 is the table's D call, not checked against the DNA. TRBV21-1 is given as a pseudogene. This CDR3 has 20 amino acids. The CDR3 protein is CASSNTRGRLAGVDTGELFF. CDR3 DNA sequence: TGTGCCAGCAGCAATACCAGAGGGAGACTAGCGGGAGTTGACACCGGGGAGCTGTTTTTT.

V is TRBV7-2 and J is TRBJ2-3, with D unclear. V was pared by 0 bases and J by 3 bases, with 7 bases between. The CDR3 has 14 amino acids. Germline assignment: CDR1 SGHTA and CDR2 FQGNSA. The CDR3: CASSLASPTDTQYF. The CDR3 DNA is TGTGCCAGCAGCTTAGCGTCCCCGACAGATACGCAGTATTTT.

This clonotype was observed a few times. This chain joins TRBV2 and TRBJ2-3; D may correspond to TRBD1 or TRBD2 (5 bases each). Trimming stripped 8 bases from V and 0 bases from J, with 9 bases between. Germline CDR1 SNHLY, CDR2 FYNNEI. The CDR3 spans 13 residues. The CDR3 DNA reads TGTGCCAGCGTTAGGGACAGCACAGATACGCAGTATTTT. Translating it yields CASVRDSTDTQYF.

The rearrangement uses TRBV7-2 and TRBJ2-1; possibly TRBD1 for D (6 bases). Trimming left V 6 bases short and J 1 base short, with 13 bases between. The germline V gene has CDR1 SGHTA and CDR2 FQGNSA. The CDR3 covers 15 residues. CDR3 DNA: TGTGCCAGCAGACTATCAACAGGGTCCTACAATGAGCAGTTCTTC. This gives the protein CASRLSTGSYNEQFF.

This clonotype has a handful of counts. The J gene is TRBJ2-7, the V gene TRBV5-5; 10 positions agree with TRBD2. Germline V lookup: CDR1 SGHKS, CDR2 YYEKEE (reference sequence). The CDR3 runs 15 residues. After removal of 6 bases from V and 7 bases from J, the junction contained 13 bases not matched to a gene. The CDR3 region has the DNA TGTGCCAGCAACTTAAGCGGGAGGGATTCGTATGAGCAGTACTTC. It codes for CASNLSGRDSYEQYF. Full variable domain (rest looked up from reference TRBV5-5 and TRBJ2-7): DAGVTQSPTHLIKTRGQQVTLRCSPISGHKSVSWYQQVLGQGPQFIFQYYEKEERGRGNFPDRFSARQFPNYSSELNVNALLLGDSALYLCASNLSGRDSYEQYFGPGTRLTVT.

CDR3 nucleotide sequence: TGTGCCAGCACCCGGAGCGGGAGGGCTGGAGATACGCAGTATTTT. Residues: CASTRSGRAGDTQYF. V usage is TRBV13 and J usage is TRBJ2-3; 10 positions agree with TRBD2. The CDR3 is 15 residues long. Germline lookup yields CDR1 PRHDT and CDR2 FYEKMQ (reference sequence). Trimming cost V 7 bases and J 5 bases; bases outside gene matches: 9. The whole variable domain, remainder taken from reference TRBV13 and TRBJ2-3, is AAGVIQSPRHLIKEKRETATLKCYPIPRHDTVYWYQQGPGQDPQFLISFYEKMQSDKGSIPDRFSAQQFSDYHSELNMSSLELGDSALYFCASTRSGRAGDTQYFGPGTRLTVL.